Listed below are T cell receptor beta chains from one sample, sequenced in a study of a mutant IDH1 vaccine in newly diagnosed glioma. No antigens are known for them. Libraries were prepared by immunoSEQ multiplex PCR; TCRdb keeps only in-frame clonotypes and omits some of them. The table lists some 48,000 clones, about three quarters of them singletons. The specimen comprised PBMCs, sampled from a glioma patient whose treatment included an IDH1 peptide vaccine. The source is a woman aged 40 to 49 with glioma. Each CDR3 is given with its conserved first and last residue. Each record gives: CDR3 protein, CDR3 DNA, J gene, CDR3 length, clone size, D gene, V gene. A D gene is named only where the DNA matches it firmly. Clone size appears in some rows only: once, few, many, or a class for an expanded clone.

CDR3aa: CASSQEEQGWTEAFF; CDR3nt: TGCGCCAGCAGCCAAGAGGAGCAGGGGTGGACTGAAGCTTTCTTT; j_gene: TRBJ1-1; len: 15; abundance: NA; d_gene: NA; v_gene: TRBV4-3
CDR3aa: CASSWGLAGGRRADTQYF; CDR3nt: TGTGCCAGCAGCTGGGGACTAGCGGGGGGGCGACGGGCGGATACGCAGTATTTT; j_gene: TRBJ2-3; len: 18; abundance: NA; d_gene: TRBD2; v_gene: TRBV7-9
CDR3aa: CASSITGGPKTQYF; CDR3nt: TGTGCCAGCAGCATTACGGGGGGGCCGAAGACCCAGTACTTC; j_gene: TRBJ2-5; len: 14; abundance: once; d_gene: TRBD2; v_gene: TRBV5-4
CDR3aa: CASSSNRGRNTIYF; CDR3nt: TGTGCCAGCAGCTCTAACAGGGGGAGGAACACCATATATTTT; j_gene: TRBJ1-3; len: 14; abundance: once; d_gene: TRBD1; v_gene: TRBV5-4
CDR3aa: CASSESGSGANVLTF; CDR3nt: TGCGCCAGCAGTGAGTCCGGGTCTGGGGCCAACGTCCTGACTTTC; j_gene: TRBJ2-6; len: 15; abundance: NA; d_gene: NA; v_gene: TRBV10-1
CDR3aa: CASSRLGDSEAFF; CDR3nt: TGTGCTAGCAGCCGCTTGGGGGATTCTGAAGCTTTCTTT; j_gene: TRBJ1-1; len: 13; abundance: once; d_gene: NA; v_gene: TRBV7-7
CDR3aa: CAWSVASGLQETQYF; CDR3nt: TGTGCCTGGAGTGTGGCTAGTGGGCTACAAGAGACCCAGTACTTC; j_gene: TRBJ2-5; len: 15; abundance: NA; d_gene: NA; v_gene: TRBV30
CDR3aa: CASSLVDSAQPDGYTF; CDR3nt: TGCGCCAGCAGCTTGGTTGACAGCGCTCAACCAGATGGCTACACCTTC; j_gene: TRBJ1-2; len: 16; abundance: NA; d_gene: NA; v_gene: TRBV5-1
CDR3aa: CSVEKDEGAEGYGYTF; CDR3nt: TGCAGCGTTGAAAAGGACGAGGGGGCGGAGGGCTATGGCTACACCTTC; j_gene: TRBJ1-2; len: 16; abundance: NA; d_gene: TRBD1; v_gene: TRBV29-1
CDR3aa: CASSWGTGGSTEAFF; CDR3nt: TGCGCCAGCAGCTGGGGGACAGGGGGATCAACTGAAGCTTTCTTT; j_gene: TRBJ1-1; len: 15; abundance: NA; d_gene: TRBD1; v_gene: TRBV5-1
CDR3aa: CASSLLQGARTEAFF; CDR3nt: TGCGCCAGCAGCTTGCTACAGGGGGCGAGGACTGAAGCTTTCTTT; j_gene: TRBJ1-1; len: 15; abundance: NA; d_gene: TRBD1; v_gene: TRBV5-1
CDR3aa: CASSEAAPRGQPQHF; CDR3nt: TGTGCCAGCAGTGAAGCAGCTCCCCGCGGTCAGCCCCAGCATTTT; j_gene: TRBJ1-5; len: 15; abundance: NA; d_gene: NA; v_gene: TRBV6-1
CDR3aa: CASTLPSGGYEQYF; CDR3nt: TGTGCCAGTACCCTACCCTCCGGCGGCTACGAGCAGTACTTC; j_gene: TRBJ2-7; len: 14; abundance: NA; d_gene: NA; v_gene: TRBV19
CDR3aa: CASSPLNRPQDGYTF; CDR3nt: TGTGCCAGCAGTCCCCTAAACAGGCCCCAGGATGGCTACACCTTC; j_gene: TRBJ1-2; len: 15; abundance: few; d_gene: NA; v_gene: TRBV6-5
CDR3aa: CASSSVTSGSTKNIQYF; CDR3nt: TGTGCCAGCAGCTCAGTGACTAGCGGGTCGACCAAAAACATTCAGTACTTC; j_gene: TRBJ2-4; len: 17; abundance: NA; d_gene: TRBD2; v_gene: TRBV7-9
CDR3aa: CASTRAGNTGELFF; CDR3nt: TGTGCCAGCACAAGGGCGGGGAACACCGGGGAGCTGTTTTTT; j_gene: TRBJ2-2; len: 14; abundance: once; d_gene: NA; v_gene: TRBV6-1
CDR3aa: CASSYSGQGAEALHF; CDR3nt: TGTGCCAGCAGTTACTCTGGACAGGGAGCGGAAGCCCTCCACTTT; j_gene: TRBJ1-6; len: 15; abundance: NA; d_gene: TRBD1; v_gene: TRBV6-5
CDR3aa: CAWNPQGAYEKLFF; CDR3nt: TGTGCCTGGAACCCTCAGGGGGCGTATGAAAAACTGTTTTTT; j_gene: TRBJ1-4; len: 14; abundance: NA; d_gene: TRBD1; v_gene: TRBV30
CDR3aa: CASSPTQGVRNSPLHF; CDR3nt: TGTGCCAGCAGCCCTACACAGGGGGTTAGGAATTCACCCCTCCACTTT; j_gene: TRBJ1-6; len: 16; abundance: NA; d_gene: TRBD1; v_gene: TRBV9
CDR3aa: CASTPSATSSYEQYF; CDR3nt: TGTGCCAGCACCCCGTCTGCAACGTCCTCCTACGAGCAGTACTTC; j_gene: TRBJ2-7; len: 15; abundance: medium-sized; d_gene: NA; v_gene: TRBV6-1
CDR3aa: CASSLGQPGANVLTF; CDR3nt: TGCGCCAGCAGCTTGGGGCAGCCTGGGGCCAACGTCCTGACTTTC; j_gene: TRBJ2-6; len: 15; abundance: NA; d_gene: NA; v_gene: TRBV5-1
CDR3aa: CASSLRIHLSYNEQFF; CDR3nt: TGTGCCAGCAGCTTAAGGATACACCTCTCCTACAATGAGCAGTTCTTC; j_gene: TRBJ2-1; len: 16; abundance: once; d_gene: NA; v_gene: TRBV7-6
CDR3aa: CASSPRAITGELFF; CDR3nt: TGTGCCAGTAGTCCCCGGGCTATCACCGGGGAGCTGTTTTTT; j_gene: TRBJ2-2; len: 14; abundance: NA; d_gene: NA; v_gene: TRBV19
CDR3aa: CASSLEAVPNTEAFF; CDR3nt: TGCGCCAGCAGCTTGGAGGCAGTACCGAACACTGAAGCTTTCTTT; j_gene: TRBJ1-1; len: 15; abundance: once; d_gene: NA; v_gene: TRBV5-1
CDR3aa: CASSIGQKNEQFF; CDR3nt: TGTGCCAGTAGTATAGGCCAGAAAAATGAGCAGTTCTTC; j_gene: TRBJ2-1; len: 13; abundance: NA; d_gene: NA; v_gene: TRBV19
CDR3aa: CASSYPQGRYEQYF; CDR3nt: TGTGCCAGCAGCTACCCCCAGGGGCGGTACGAGCAGTACTTC; j_gene: TRBJ2-7; len: 14; abundance: NA; d_gene: NA; v_gene: TRBV7-2
CDR3aa: CASGRGDRAVTDTQYF; CDR3nt: TGTGCTAGTGGTCGAGGGGACAGGGCGGTTACAGATACGCAGTATTTT; j_gene: TRBJ2-3; len: 16; abundance: NA; d_gene: TRBD1; v_gene: TRBV12-5
CDR3aa: CASSLGQSRDTEAFF; CDR3nt: TGTGCCAGCAGCTTAGGCCAATCGAGGGACACTGAAGCTTTCTTT; j_gene: TRBJ1-1; len: 15; abundance: NA; d_gene: NA; v_gene: TRBV7-6
CDR3aa: CASSLLESSYNSPLHF; CDR3nt: TGTGCCAGCAGCTTACTTGAGAGCTCCTATAATTCACCCCTCCACTTT; j_gene: TRBJ1-6; len: 16; abundance: NA; d_gene: NA; v_gene: TRBV7-6
CDR3aa: CAWSVGLQETQYF; CDR3nt: TGTGCCTGGAGTGTAGGTCTCCAAGAGACCCAGTACTTC; j_gene: TRBJ2-5; len: 13; abundance: NA; d_gene: NA; v_gene: TRBV30
CDR3aa: CASSLNQGNPPLHF; CDR3nt: TGTGCCAGCAGCTTAAATCAGGGTAATCCACCCCTCCACTTT; j_gene: TRBJ1-6; len: 14; abundance: NA; d_gene: NA; v_gene: TRBV7-8
CDR3aa: CASSYSSPNTEAFF; CDR3nt: TGTGCCAGCAGTTACTCGAGTCCGAACACTGAAGCTTTCTTT; j_gene: TRBJ1-1; len: 14; abundance: NA; d_gene: NA; v_gene: TRBV6-5
CDR3aa: CASSDSGGSSDTQYF; CDR3nt: TGTGCCAGCAGTGACTCGGGGGGATCGTCAGATACGCAGTATTTT; j_gene: TRBJ2-3; len: 15; abundance: NA; d_gene: NA; v_gene: TRBV6-4
CDR3aa: CAWEFQGKTEAFF; CDR3nt: TGTGCCTGGGAGTTCCAGGGGAAAACTGAAGCTTTCTTT; j_gene: TRBJ1-1; len: 13; abundance: NA; d_gene: NA; v_gene: TRBV30
CDR3aa: CACRGVLQETQYF; CDR3nt: TGCGCCTGCAGGGGAGTCCTCCAAGAGACCCAGTACTTC; j_gene: TRBJ2-5; len: 13; abundance: NA; d_gene: NA; v_gene: TRBV10-2
CDR3aa: CASSSLGLGLYGYTF; CDR3nt: TGTGCCAGCAGCTCCTTGGGGTTGGGGCTCTATGGCTACACCTTC; j_gene: TRBJ1-2; len: 15; abundance: NA; d_gene: NA; v_gene: TRBV11-2
CDR3aa: CASSGGREKETQYF; CDR3nt: TGCGCCAGCAGCGGGGGGAGAGAGAAAGAGACCCAGTACTTC; j_gene: TRBJ2-5; len: 14; abundance: few; d_gene: NA; v_gene: TRBV5-1
CDR3aa: CASSELRGRVGELFF; CDR3nt: TGTGCCAGCAGTGAACTCCGGGGGCGGGTTGGAGAACTGTTTTTT; j_gene: TRBJ1-4; len: 15; abundance: NA; d_gene: NA; v_gene: TRBV6-1
CDR3aa: CASRISGGVDYGYTF; CDR3nt: TGTGCCAGCCGAATTTCCGGGGGGGTAGACTATGGCTACACCTTC; j_gene: TRBJ1-2; len: 15; abundance: NA; d_gene: NA; v_gene: TRBV2
CDR3aa: CASRTGTGGASDQPQHF; CDR3nt: TGTGCCAGCAGGACCGGGACAGGGGGCGCGTCGGATCAGCCCCAGCATTTT; j_gene: TRBJ1-5; len: 17; abundance: NA; d_gene: TRBD1; v_gene: TRBV27
CDR3aa: CASSEGVENIQYF; CDR3nt: TGTGCCAGCAGCGAAGGGGTGGAAAACATTCAGTACTTC; j_gene: TRBJ2-4; len: 13; abundance: NA; d_gene: NA; v_gene: TRBV13
CDR3aa: CASSDVYSNQPQHF; CDR3nt: TGTGCCAGCAGTGATGTGTATAGCAATCAGCCCCAGCATTTT; j_gene: TRBJ1-5; len: 14; abundance: NA; d_gene: NA; v_gene: TRBV25-1
CDR3aa: CASSLWGRRYEQYF; CDR3nt: TGTGCCAGCAGCTTGTGGGGACGGCGCTACGAGCAGTACTTC; j_gene: TRBJ2-7; len: 14; abundance: NA; d_gene: NA; v_gene: TRBV5-6
CDR3aa: CASSVKSSGGAGEQYF; CDR3nt: TGTGCCAGCAGCGTAAAGTCTAGCGGGGGGGCGGGGGAGCAGTACTTC; j_gene: TRBJ2-7; len: 16; abundance: NA; d_gene: TRBD2; v_gene: TRBV9
CDR3aa: CASSGWWGNEQYF; CDR3nt: TGTGCCAGCAGCGGCTGGTGGGGGAACGAGCAGTACTTC; j_gene: TRBJ2-7; len: 13; abundance: NA; d_gene: NA; v_gene: TRBV13
CDR3aa: CASRHGRNSGNTIYF; CDR3nt: TGTGCCAGCAGGCACGGACGGAACTCTGGAAACACCATATATTTT; j_gene: TRBJ1-3; len: 15; abundance: few; d_gene: NA; v_gene: TRBV6-5
CDR3aa: CASSSGASYNSPLHF; CDR3nt: TGTGCCAGCAGTTCCGGCGCCTCCTATAATTCACCCCTCCACTTT; j_gene: TRBJ1-6; len: 15; abundance: once; d_gene: NA; v_gene: TRBV27
CDR3aa: CASAGLAGTTYNEQFF; CDR3nt: TGCGCCAGCGCGGGACTAGCGGGGACAACCTACAATGAGCAGTTCTTC; j_gene: TRBJ2-1; len: 16; abundance: NA; d_gene: TRBD2; v_gene: TRBV4-1
CDR3aa: CASSPRAPLGNYGYTF; CDR3nt: TGCGCCAGCAGCCCCCGGGCCCCCCTGGGCAACTATGGCTACACCTTC; j_gene: TRBJ1-2; len: 16; abundance: NA; d_gene: NA; v_gene: TRBV5-1